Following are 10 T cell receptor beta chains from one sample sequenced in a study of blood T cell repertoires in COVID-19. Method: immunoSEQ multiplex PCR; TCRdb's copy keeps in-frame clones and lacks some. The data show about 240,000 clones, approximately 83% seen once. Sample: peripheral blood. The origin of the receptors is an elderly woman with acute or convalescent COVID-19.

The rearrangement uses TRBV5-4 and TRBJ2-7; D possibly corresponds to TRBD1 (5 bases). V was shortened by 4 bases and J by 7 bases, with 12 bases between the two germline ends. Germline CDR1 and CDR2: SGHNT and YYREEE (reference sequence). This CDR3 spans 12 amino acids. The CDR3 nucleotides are TGTGCCAGCAGCATCGACAGTGAAGAGCAGTACTTC. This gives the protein CASSIDSEEQYF.

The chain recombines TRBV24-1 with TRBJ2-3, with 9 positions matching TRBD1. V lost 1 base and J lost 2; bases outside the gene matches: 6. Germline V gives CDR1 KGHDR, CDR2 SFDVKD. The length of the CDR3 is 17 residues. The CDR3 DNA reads TGTGCCACCAGTGATTTATCAACAGGGGGCCTCACAGATACGCAGTATTTT. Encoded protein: CATSDLSTGGLTDTQYF.

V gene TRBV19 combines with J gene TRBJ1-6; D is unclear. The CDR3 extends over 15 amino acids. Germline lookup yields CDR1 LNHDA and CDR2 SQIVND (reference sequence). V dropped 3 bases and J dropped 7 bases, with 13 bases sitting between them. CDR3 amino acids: CASSIHPPANSPLHF. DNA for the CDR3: TGTGCCAGTAGTATTCACCCCCCCGCGAATTCACCCCTCCACTTT. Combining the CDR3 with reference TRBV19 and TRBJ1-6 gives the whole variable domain DGGITQSPKYLFRKEGQNVTLSCEQNLNHDAMYWYRQDPGQGLRLIYYSQIVNDFQKGDIAEGYSVSREKKESFPLTVTSAQKNPTAFYLCASSIHPPANSPLHFGNGTRLTVT.

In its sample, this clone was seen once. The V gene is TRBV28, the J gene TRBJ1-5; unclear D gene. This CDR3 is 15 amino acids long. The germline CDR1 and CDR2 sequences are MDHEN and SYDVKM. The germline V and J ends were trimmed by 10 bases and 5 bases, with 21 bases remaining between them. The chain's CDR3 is CATRRAAGSYQPQHF. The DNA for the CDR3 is TGTGCCACCCGAAGAGCGGCGGGATCATATCAGCCCCAGCATTTT.

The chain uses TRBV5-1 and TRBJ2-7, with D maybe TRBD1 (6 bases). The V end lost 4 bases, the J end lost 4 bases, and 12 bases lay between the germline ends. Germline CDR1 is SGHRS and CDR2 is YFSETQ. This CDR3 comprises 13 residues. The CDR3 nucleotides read TGCGCCAGCAGCGGTGGGACAAAGTACGAGCAGTACTTC. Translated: CASSGGTKYEQYF.

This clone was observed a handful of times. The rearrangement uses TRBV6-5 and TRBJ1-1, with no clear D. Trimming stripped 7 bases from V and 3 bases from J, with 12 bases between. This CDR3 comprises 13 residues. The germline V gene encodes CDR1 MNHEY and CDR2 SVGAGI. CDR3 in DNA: TGTGCCAGCAAGACACCCCTATACACTGAAGCTTTCTTT. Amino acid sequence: CASKTPLYTEAFF.

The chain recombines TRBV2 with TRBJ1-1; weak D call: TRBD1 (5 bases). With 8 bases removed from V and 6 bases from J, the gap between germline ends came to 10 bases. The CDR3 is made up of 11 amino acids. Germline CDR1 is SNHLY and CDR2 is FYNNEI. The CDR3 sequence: CASVGGAEAFF. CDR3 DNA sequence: TGTGCCAGCGTGGGGGGGGCTGAAGCTTTCTTT.

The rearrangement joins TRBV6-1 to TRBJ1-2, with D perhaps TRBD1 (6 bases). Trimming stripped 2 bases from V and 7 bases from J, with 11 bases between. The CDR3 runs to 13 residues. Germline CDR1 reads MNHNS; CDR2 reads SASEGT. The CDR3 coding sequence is TGTGCCAGCAGTGAATTGGGGGCCCTTGGCTACACCTTC. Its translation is CASSELGALGYTF.

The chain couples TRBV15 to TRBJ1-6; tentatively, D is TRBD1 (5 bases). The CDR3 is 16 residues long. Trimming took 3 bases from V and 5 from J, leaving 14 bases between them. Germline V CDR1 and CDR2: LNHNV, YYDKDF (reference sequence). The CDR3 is CATSRGSGGDNSPLHF. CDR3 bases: TGTGCCACCAGCAGGGGCAGCGGAGGGGATAATTCACCCCTCCACTTT.

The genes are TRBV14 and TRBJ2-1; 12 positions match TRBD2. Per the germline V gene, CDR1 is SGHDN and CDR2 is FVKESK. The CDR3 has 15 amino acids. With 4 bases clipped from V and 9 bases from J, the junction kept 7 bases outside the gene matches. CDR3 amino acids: CASSRLAGGPAEQFF. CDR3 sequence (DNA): TGTGCCAGCAGCCGCCTAGCGGGGGGGCCAGCTGAGCAGTTCTTC.